The sequence of this TCR beta chain was determined in a study of identical twins. Each CDR3 protein is one row after TCRdb ran MiXCR on the 5' RACE reads. The data contain some 320,000 distinct CDR3 sequences, around 12% of them singletons. Germline CDR1 reads SQVTM; CDR2 reads ANQGSEA. The CDR3 is 16 residues long. The ends lost 3 bases at V and 2 bases at J; junction bases unmatched: 10. These data were also reused for a study on yellow fever vaccine responses in identical twins.

The genes are TRBV29-1 and TRBJ1-2; TRBD1 agrees at 9 bases. The sequence derives from a woman aged 18-35 years in good health. Sample: CD8+ T cells sorted from blood. CDR3 sequence reads: CSVDKGTGLSNYGYTF. The CDR3 DNA reads TGCAGCGTTGATAAGGGGACAGGGCTTTCCAACTATGGCTACACCTTC.